This record covers a single T cell receptor (beta chain). Its antigen is currently not known. No base-level quality is on record; no much larger clone is a single base apart. V loses 4 bases of germline sequence and J loses 1 base, and the interval between the two ends is 8 bases. From cysteine to phenylalanine, the CDR3 is 13 amino acids long. The kept DNA is CDR3 alone, 39 bases in frame from the first base. Based on the germline V gene (reference sequence), the CDR1 and CDR2 sequences are SGHNT and YYREEE. TCRbeta libraries were sequenced on an Illumina MiSeq, averaging roughly 40,000 productive templates per sample. The immunoSEQ assay, which uses multiplex PCR amplification, was used to generate TCRbeta CDR3 libraries. Per the authors' processing: Repertoire diversity was calculated as previously defined, with values near 0 taken to indicate extremely monoclonal samples. TCRdb took this table from immuneACCESS and kept in-frame rearrangements with V and J called. Such tables lack part of the clones; where checked against another copy, unresolved V genes explain under half of the gap, and the rest is unexplained. D and trimming come from the DNA, and the V and J calls and clone size come from that table. The table for this sample lists fewer than 3,000 clones; about 62% of them were counted only once. The top ten clonotypes cover around 89% of the sample.

The same DNA, extracted from blood mononuclear cells, served for both the TCR sequencing and the STAT3 sequencing. This entry comes from a study of STAT3 mutations in large granular lymphocyte leukemia (dated by TCRdb to about 2019). In terms of the full investigation: About half of the T-LGLL patients who underwent longitudinal sequencing carried canonical activating STAT3 mutations. Over half of the T-LGLL patients were given one or more immunosuppressive therapy regimens, and around 40% of the treated patients had a hematologic response. Patients with T-cell large granular lymphocyte leukemia underwent serial deep sequencing of TCRbeta CDR3 and STAT3 to reconstruct clonal hierarchy and dynamics. More than 15 representative T-LGLL cases were selected from an initial cohort of a few hundred LGL patients for longitudinal TCRbeta and STAT3 sequencing. A couple of patients with natural killer LGL leukemia were also sequenced longitudinally as controls within the study. Each patient was sequenced at an average of about 4.1 time points, ranging from 2 to 8 samplings.

General study outcomes and caveats: TCR clonotype switching after therapy was seen in about 35% of the 18 patients, with all newly emerging clones being STAT3 wild type. Because no samples were available when a clone first appeared, clonal expansion was inferred from samplings taken at other points. At least one immunodominant TCRbeta clonotype was identified in every T-LGLL patient, and multiple immunodominant subclonotypes were identified in about half of the T-LGLL patients. Linking therapy response to changes in TCR clonal burden was complicated by variable intervals between samplings and by differing treatment regimens. Because codominant clonotypes persisted in some patients, a small but highly pathogenic clone may have been missed. The burden of the dominant TCR clone was higher than the STAT3 mutant burden in several patients, which suggests that the STAT3 mutation arose secondarily inside a clone that had already expanded.

Sequences were obtained from peripheral blood mononuclear cells. This chain is built from TRBV5-4 and TRBJ2-5, and TRBD1 may be the D gene, going by 5 matching bases. The receptor was isolated from a man aged 60 to 75 with T-cell large granular lymphocyte leukemia. Some clones in this sample may be carry-over from other donors' samples. The age is the age at diagnosis. Here is the DNA: TGTGCCAGCAGCCGGCAGGGCCAAGAGACCCAGTACTTC. Translated, this gives CASSRQGQETQYF.